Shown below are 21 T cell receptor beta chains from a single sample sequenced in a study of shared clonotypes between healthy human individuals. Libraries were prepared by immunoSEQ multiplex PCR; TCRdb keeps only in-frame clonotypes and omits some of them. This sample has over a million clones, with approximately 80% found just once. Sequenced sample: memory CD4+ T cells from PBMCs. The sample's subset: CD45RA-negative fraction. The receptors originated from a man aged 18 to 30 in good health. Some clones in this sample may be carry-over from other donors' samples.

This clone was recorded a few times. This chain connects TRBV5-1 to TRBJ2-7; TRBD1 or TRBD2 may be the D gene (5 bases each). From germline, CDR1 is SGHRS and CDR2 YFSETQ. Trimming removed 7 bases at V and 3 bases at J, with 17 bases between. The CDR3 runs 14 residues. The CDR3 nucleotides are TGCGCCAGCGGCAGAGGGGATTGGGGCTACGAGCAGTACTTC. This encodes CASGRGDWGYEQYF. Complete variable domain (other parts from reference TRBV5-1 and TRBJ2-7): KAGVTQTPRYLIKTRGQQVTLSCSPISGHRSVSWYQQTPGQGLQFLFEYFSETQRNKGNFPGRFSGRQFSNSRSEMNVSTLELGDSALYLCASGRGDWGYEQYFGPGTRLTVT.

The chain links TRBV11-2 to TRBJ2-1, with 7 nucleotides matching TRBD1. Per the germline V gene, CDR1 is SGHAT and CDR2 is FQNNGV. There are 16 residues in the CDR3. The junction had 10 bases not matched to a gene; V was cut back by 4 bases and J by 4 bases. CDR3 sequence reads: CASSSIRDSRYNEQFF. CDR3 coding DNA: TGTGCCAGCAGCTCAATCCGGGACAGTAGATACAATGAGCAGTTCTTC.

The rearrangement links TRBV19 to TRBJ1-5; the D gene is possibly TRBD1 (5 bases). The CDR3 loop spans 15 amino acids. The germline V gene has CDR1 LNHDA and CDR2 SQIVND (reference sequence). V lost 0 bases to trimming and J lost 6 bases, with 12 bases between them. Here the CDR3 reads CASSIDLGGPQPQHF. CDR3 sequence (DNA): TGTGCCAGTAGTATAGATCTGGGGGGACCTCAGCCCCAGCATTTT.

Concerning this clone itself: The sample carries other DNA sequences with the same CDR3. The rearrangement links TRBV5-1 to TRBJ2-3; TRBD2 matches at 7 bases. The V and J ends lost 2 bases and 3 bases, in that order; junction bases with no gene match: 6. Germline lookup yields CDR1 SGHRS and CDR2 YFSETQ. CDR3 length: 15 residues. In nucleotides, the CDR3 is TGCGCCAGCAGCTTTGCGGGAGTTGGAACAGATACGCAGTATTTT. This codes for CASSFAGVGTDTQYF.

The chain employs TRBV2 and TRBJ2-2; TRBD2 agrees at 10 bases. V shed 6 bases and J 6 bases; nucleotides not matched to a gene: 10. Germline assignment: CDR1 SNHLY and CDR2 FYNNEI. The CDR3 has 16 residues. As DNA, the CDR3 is TGTGCCAGCAGACCGAGGACTAGCGGAGGTTCCGGGGAGCTGTTTTTT. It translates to CASRPRTSGGSGELFF. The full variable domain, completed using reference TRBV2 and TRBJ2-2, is EPEVTQTPSHQVTQMGQEVILRCVPISNHLYFYWYRQILGQKVEFLVSFYNNEISEKSEIFDDQFSVERPDGSNFTLKIRSTKLEDSAMYFCASRPRTSGGSGELFFGEGSRLTVL.

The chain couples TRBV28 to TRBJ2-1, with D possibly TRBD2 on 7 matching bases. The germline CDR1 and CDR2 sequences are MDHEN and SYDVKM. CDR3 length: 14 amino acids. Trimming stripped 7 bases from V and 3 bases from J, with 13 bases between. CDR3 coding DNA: TGTGCCAGCACCCCGAGGGGGGGCTACAATGAGCAGTTCTTC. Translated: CASTPRGGYNEQFF.

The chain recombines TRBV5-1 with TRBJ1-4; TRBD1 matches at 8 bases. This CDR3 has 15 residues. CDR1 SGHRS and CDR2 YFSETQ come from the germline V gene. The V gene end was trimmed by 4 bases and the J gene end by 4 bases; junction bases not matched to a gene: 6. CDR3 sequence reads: CASSATGGGNEKLFF. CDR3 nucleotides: TGCGCCAGCAGCGCAACAGGGGGTGGTAATGAAAAACTGTTTTTT.

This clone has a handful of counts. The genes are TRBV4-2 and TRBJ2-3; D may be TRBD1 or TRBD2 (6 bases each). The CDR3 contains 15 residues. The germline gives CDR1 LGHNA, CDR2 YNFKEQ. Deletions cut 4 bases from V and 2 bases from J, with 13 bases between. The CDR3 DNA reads TGTGCCAGCAGCCCGGGGGCGGGACTCACAGATACGCAGTATTTT. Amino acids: CASSPGAGLTDTQYF.

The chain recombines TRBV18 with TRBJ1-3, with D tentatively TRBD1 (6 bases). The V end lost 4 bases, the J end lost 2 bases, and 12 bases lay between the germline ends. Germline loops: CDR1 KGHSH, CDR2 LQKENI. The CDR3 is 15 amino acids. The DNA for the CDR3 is TGTGCCAGCTCACAACAGGGTGACGCTGGAAACACCATATATTTT. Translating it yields CASSQQGDAGNTIYF.

Written as DNA, the CDR3 is TGCAGCGGTGGACAACAGGCGAACACTGAAGCTTTCTTT. Translation: CSGGQQANTEAFF. The genes are TRBV29-1 and TRBJ1-1; D might be TRBD1 (5 bases). The V end was cut by 7 bases, the J end by 1 base, with 13 bases between. This CDR3 has 13 amino acids. The germline V gene has CDR1 SQVTM and CDR2 ANQGSEA.

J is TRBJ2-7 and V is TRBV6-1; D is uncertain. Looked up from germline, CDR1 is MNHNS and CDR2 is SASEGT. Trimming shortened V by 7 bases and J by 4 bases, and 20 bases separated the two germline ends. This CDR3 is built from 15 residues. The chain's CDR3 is CASKTTLGSGYEQYF. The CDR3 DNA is TGTGCCAGCAAAACTACTCTAGGATCCGGTTACGAGCAGTACTTC.

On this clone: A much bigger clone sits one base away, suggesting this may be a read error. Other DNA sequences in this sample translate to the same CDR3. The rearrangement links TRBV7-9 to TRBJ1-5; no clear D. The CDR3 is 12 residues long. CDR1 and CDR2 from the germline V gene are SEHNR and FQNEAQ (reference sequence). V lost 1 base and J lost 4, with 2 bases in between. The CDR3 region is CASSLGNQPQHF. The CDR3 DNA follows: TGTGCCAGCAGCTTAGGGAATCAGCCCCAGCATTTT.

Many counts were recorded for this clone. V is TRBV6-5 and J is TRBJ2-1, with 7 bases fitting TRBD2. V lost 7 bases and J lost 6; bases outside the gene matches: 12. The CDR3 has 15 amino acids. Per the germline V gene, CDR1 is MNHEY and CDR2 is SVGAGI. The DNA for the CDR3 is TGTGCCAGCACCCACGGGGGGAGGGCGGTCAATGAGCAGTTCTTC. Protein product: CASTHGGRAVNEQFF.

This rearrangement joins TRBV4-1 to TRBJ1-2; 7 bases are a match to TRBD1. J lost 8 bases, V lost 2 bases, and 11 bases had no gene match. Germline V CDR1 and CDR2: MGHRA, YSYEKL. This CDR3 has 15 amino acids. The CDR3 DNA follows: TGCGCCAGCAGCCAATTTGACAGGGTAGCGCAGGGCTACACCTTC. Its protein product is CASSQFDRVAQGYTF.

CDR3 bases: TGTGCCAGCAGCCGTGACGTTCGCACCGGGGAGCTGTTTTTT. This sequence encodes CASSRDVRTGELFF. The chain couples TRBV11-2 to TRBJ2-2; no clear D. Germline CDR1 reads SGHAT; CDR2 reads FQNNGV. V gave up 5 bases and J gave up 4 bases, with 11 bases separating them. The CDR3 sequence is 14 residues long.

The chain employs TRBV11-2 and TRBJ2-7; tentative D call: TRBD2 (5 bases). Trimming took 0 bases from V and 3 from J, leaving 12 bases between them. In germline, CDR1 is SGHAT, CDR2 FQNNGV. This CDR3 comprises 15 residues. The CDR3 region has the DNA TGTGCCAGCAGCTTAGAGACGACGGGGTTCTACGAGCAGTACTTC. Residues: CASSLETTGFYEQYF.

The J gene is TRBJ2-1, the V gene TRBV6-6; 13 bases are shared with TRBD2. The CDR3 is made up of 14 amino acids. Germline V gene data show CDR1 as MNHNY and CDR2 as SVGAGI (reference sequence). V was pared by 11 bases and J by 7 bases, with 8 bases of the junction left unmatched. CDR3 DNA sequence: TGTGCCGTCATACTAGCGGGAGGGAGGAATGAGCAGTTCTTC. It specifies CAVILAGGRNEQFF.

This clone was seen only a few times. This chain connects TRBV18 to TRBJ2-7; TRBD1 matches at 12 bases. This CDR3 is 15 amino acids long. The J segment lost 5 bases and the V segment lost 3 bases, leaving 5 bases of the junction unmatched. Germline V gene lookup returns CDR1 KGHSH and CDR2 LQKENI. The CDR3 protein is CASSPGDRGRHEQYF. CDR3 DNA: TGTGCCAGCTCACCCGGGGACAGGGGGCGTCACGAGCAGTACTTC.

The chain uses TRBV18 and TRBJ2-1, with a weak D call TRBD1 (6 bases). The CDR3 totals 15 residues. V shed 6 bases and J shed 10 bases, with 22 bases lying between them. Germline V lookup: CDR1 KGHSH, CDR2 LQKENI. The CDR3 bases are TGTGCCAGCTCTATCCTCCGGGACACCGTCATCGAGCAGTTCTTC. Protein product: CASSILRDTVIEQFF.

The CDR3 sequence: CASAVGQMLLSNTGELFF. CDR3 bases: TGTGCCAGTGCGGTGGGACAGATGCTGCTGTCTAACACCGGGGAGCTGTTTTTT. J is TRBJ2-2 and V is TRBV19; 7 bases align to TRBD1. The ends lost 8 bases at V and 2 bases at J; junction bases unmatched: 17. The V gene's germline CDR1 is LNHDA and CDR2 SQIVND (reference sequence). The CDR3 contains 18 residues. The variable domain in full, with the rest retrieved from reference TRBV19 and TRBJ2-2, is DGGITQSPKYLFRKEGQNVTLSCEQNLNHDAMYWYRQDPGQGLRLIYYSQIVNDFQKGDIAEGYSVSREKKESFPLTVTSAQKNPTAFYLCASAVGQMLLSNTGELFFGEGSRLTVL.

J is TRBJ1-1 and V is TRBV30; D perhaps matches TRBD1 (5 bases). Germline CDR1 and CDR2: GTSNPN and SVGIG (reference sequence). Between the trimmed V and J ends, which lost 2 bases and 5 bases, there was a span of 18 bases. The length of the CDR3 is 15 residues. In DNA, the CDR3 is TGTGCCTGGAGTCCCCTAGCCCAGGAGGGGACTGAAGCTTTCTTT. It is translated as CAWSPLAQEGTEAFF.